These 9 T cell receptor beta chains came from one sample sequenced in a study of blood T cell repertoires in COVID-19. Produced via immunoSEQ multiplex PCR; TCRdb's table is partial and in-frame only. The sample lists about 370,000 clones, over 75% occurring once. Sequencing was carried out using peripheral blood. The origin of the receptors is a woman aged 25 to 39 with COVID-19, enrolled during active disease.

V is TRBV7-6 and J is TRBJ2-1; D might be TRBD1 (5 bases). Trimming took off 1 base at V and 7 bases at J, with 8 bases between the two ends. The CDR3 contains 13 residues. Per germline, CDR1 SGHVS and CDR2 FNYEAQ. The CDR3 region is CASSLGTRNEQFF. The CDR3 DNA sequence: TGTGCCAGCAGCTTAGGGACAAGAAATGAGCAGTTCTTC.

The chain links TRBV21-1 to TRBJ1-1. TRBV21-1 has pseudogene status. CDR3 length equals 15 residues. This CDR3 is CASSKVEGGNTEAFF. The CDR3 DNA sequence: TGTGCCAGCAGCAAAGTGGAGGGAGGGAACACTGAAGCTTTCTTT.

This chain links TRBV2 with TRBJ2-3; D may be TRBD2 (6 bases). The CDR3 contains 14 residues. V was trimmed by 10 bases and J by 5 bases, leaving 19 bases between them. From germline, CDR1 is SNHLY and CDR2 FYNNEI. In DNA form, the CDR3 reads TGTGCCACCAAACTAGTTGTGGGGGGAGATACGCAGTATTTT. Protein product: CATKLVVGGDTQYF.

This chain connects TRBV5-8 to TRBJ2-3; D uncertain. Per germline, CDR1 SGHTS and CDR2 YDEGEE. V was pared by 4 bases and J by 0 bases, with 9 bases between. The CDR3 runs 14 residues. The DNA for the CDR3 is TGTGCCAGCAGCCACAGCCTTAGCACAGATACGCAGTATTTT. The encoded protein is CASSHSLSTDTQYF.

The rearrangement joins TRBV27 to TRBJ2-1, with TRBD2 matching 8 bases. Trimming took 5 bases from V and 0 from J; bases not matched to a gene: 12. CDR3 length: 18 amino acids. Germline V gene lookup returns CDR1 MNHEY and CDR2 SMNVEV (reference sequence). The DNA of the CDR3 is TGTGCCAGCAGTCTTTCAATGGCGGGAGGCCCCTCCTACAATGAGCAGTTCTTC. It codes for CASSLSMAGGPSYNEQFF.

The chain links TRBV2 to TRBJ2-7, with 8 nucleotides matching TRBD1. This CDR3 region has 13 residues. Germline V CDR1 and CDR2: SNHLY, FYNNEI. The V gene end was trimmed by 7 bases and the J gene end by 4 bases; junction bases not matched to a gene: 6. CDR3: CASNRQGNYEQYF. CDR3 in DNA: TGTGCCAGCAACCGACAGGGGAATTACGAGCAGTACTTC.

Concerning this clone: This CDR3 is also generated by other DNA sequences in the sample. V is TRBV18 and J is TRBJ1-1, with TRBD1 matching 9 bases. The junction had 1 base not matched to a gene; V was cut back by 3 bases and J by 5 bases. The CDR3 runs to 13 residues. CDR1 and CDR2 (germline): KGHSH, LQKENI. CDR3 protein: CASSPTGGTEAFF. The CDR3 coding sequence is TGTGCCAGCTCACCGACAGGGGGAACTGAAGCTTTCTTT.

The chain has TRBV3-1 (or the pseudogene TRBV3-2) and TRBJ2-7; 7 bases are shared with TRBD1. V gave up 1 base and J gave up 4 bases; unmatched junction bases: 7. CDR3 length equals 15 residues. The germline V gene has CDR1 LGHDT and CDR2 YNNKEL (reference sequence). Written as DNA, the CDR3 is TGTGCCAGCAGCCAAGGCGCAGGGGGTACGTACGAGCAGTACTTC. Translating gives CASSQGAGGTYEQYF.

The chain employs TRBV11-2 and TRBJ1-5, with TRBD1 matching 7 bases. CDR1 SGHAT and CDR2 FQNNGV come from the germline V gene. This CDR3 has 15 residues. V dropped 0 bases and J dropped 4; count of bases not matched to a gene: 3. For the CDR3, the DNA is TGTGCCAGCAGCTTAGACGGACAGGTTAATCAGCCCCAGCATTTT. It specifies CASSLDGQVNQPQHF.